The present entry profiles one T cell receptor (beta chain) with its context. As yet, its antigen is unknown. CD45RO-negative CD8 cells positively selected for CCR7 made up the naive population, which excluded terminally differentiated effector memory CD45RA+ cells. This record comes from a study of shared clonotypes between healthy human individuals. The study's findings and limits: When compared with the clonotypes that were shared by all four sorted-subset donors, the non-shared clonotypes turned out to have lower generation probabilities. Shared clonotypes: about 4.6% naive CD4, around 3.7% naive CD8, less than 2.5% memory CD4, approximately 0.41% memory CD8.

Assay used: immunoSEQ multiplex PCR; TCRdb lists only in-frame clones, some missing. The sample lists around 700,000 clones, just over 90% occurring once. There are 16 residues in the CDR3. Trimming cost V 2 bases and J 1 base, with 15 bases left between them. Germline lookup yields CDR1 SGHVS and CDR2 FNYEAQ. The sample taken for sequencing was naive CD8+ T cells sorted from blood. The receptor was derived from a man younger than 45 in good health. This chain uses TRBV7-6 with TRBJ2-7, with no clear D. The CDR3 protein is CASSLRVGVSSYEQYF. As DNA, the CDR3 is TGTGCCAGCAGCTTAAGAGTAGGAGTCAGTTCCTACGAGCAGTACTTC.